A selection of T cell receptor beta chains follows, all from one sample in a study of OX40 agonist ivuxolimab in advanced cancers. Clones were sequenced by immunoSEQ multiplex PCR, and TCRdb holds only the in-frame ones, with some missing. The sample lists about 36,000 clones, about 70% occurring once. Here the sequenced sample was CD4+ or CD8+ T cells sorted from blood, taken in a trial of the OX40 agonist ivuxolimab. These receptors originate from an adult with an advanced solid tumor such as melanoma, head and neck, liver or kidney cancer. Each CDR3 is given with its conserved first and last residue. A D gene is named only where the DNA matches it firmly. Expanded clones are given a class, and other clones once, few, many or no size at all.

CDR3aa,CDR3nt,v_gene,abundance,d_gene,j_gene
CAWSVQRGKAHF,TGTGCCTGGAGTGTACAGAGGGGAAAGGCCCATTTT,TRBV30,-,-,TRBJ1-3
CASSQPTGLDTGELFF,TGCGCCAGCAGCCAACCAACGGGACTAGACACCGGGGAGCTGTTTTTT,TRBV4-1,few,TRBD2,TRBJ2-2
CASSSGQGRTTEAFF,TGCGCCAGCAGTTCAGGACAGGGACGAACCACTGAAGCTTTCTTT,TRBV5-1,-,TRBD1,TRBJ1-1
CSVVPLRQGQTEAFF,TGCAGCGTTGTACCCTTAAGACAGGGTCAAACTGAAGCTTTCTTT,TRBV29-1,-,TRBD1,TRBJ1-1
CASSFTPNTEAFF,TGTGCCAGCAGTTTTACCCCGAACACTGAAGCTTTCTTT,TRBV14,-,-,TRBJ1-1
CASRDELVRTGELFF,TGCGCCAGCAGGGACGAACTAGTGAGGACCGGGGAGCTGTTTTTT,TRBV5-1,-,-,TRBJ2-2
CASSLGDSGNTIYF,TGCGCCAGCAGCTTGGGAGATTCTGGAAACACCATATATTTT,TRBV5-1,-,-,TRBJ1-3
CASSYSTAPTNYGYTF,TGTGCCAGCAGTTACTCGACAGCCCCCACTAACTATGGCTACACCTTC,TRBV6-5,-,-,TRBJ1-2
CASSLGGQVGSYEQYF,TGCGCCAGCAGCTTGGGGGGACAGGTCGGTTCCTACGAGCAGTACTTC,TRBV5-1,once,TRBD1,TRBJ2-7
CASSPQDDGTGELFF,TGTGCCAGCTCACCTCAGGATGATGGGACCGGGGAGCTGTTTTTT,TRBV18,-,-,TRBJ2-2
CASSLDSGGHNEQFF,TGTGCCAGCAGCTTAGATAGCGGGGGACACAATGAGCAGTTCTTC,TRBV11-2,-,TRBD2,TRBJ2-1
CASSYGSASDTQYF,TGTGCCAGCAGTTACGGGAGTGCGTCTGATACGCAGTATTTT,TRBV6-6,-,-,TRBJ2-3
CAWSLNTQYF,TGTGCCTGGAGCCTTAATACGCAGTATTTT,TRBV30,-,-,TRBJ2-3
CASSRYGDYRVGYTF,TGTGCCAGCAGCAGATACGGAGATTATCGGGTTGGCTACACCTTC,TRBV7-9,-,-,TRBJ1-2
CASSSVPGNTIYF,TGTGCCAGCAGCTCGGTACCTGGAAACACCATATATTTT,TRBV7-2,-,-,TRBJ1-3
CASSYSGGETQYF,TGTGCCAGCAGTTACTCGGGGGGGGAGACCCAGTACTTC,TRBV6-5,-,TRBD2,TRBJ2-5
CASSEEGLERESTEAFF,TGTGCCAGCAGTGAAGAGGGGTTAGAAAGAGAGTCCACTGAAGCTTTCTTT,TRBV2,-,-,TRBJ1-1
CASSQDGGGSDTQYF,TGTGCCAGCAGCCAAGATGGGGGGGGGTCAGATACGCAGTATTTT,TRBV4-2,-,TRBD2,TRBJ2-3
CARSLNAGRQKETQYF,TGTGCCAGAAGCTTGAACGCGGGCAGACAGAAAGAGACCCAGTACTTC,TRBV5-3,-,-,TRBJ2-5
CASRTRVAEAFF,TGTGCCAGCAGGACCAGGGTCGCTGAAGCTTTCTTT,TRBV2,-,-,TRBJ1-1
CASSEWGRGHEQYF,TGTGCCAGCAGTGAATGGGGCAGGGGCCACGAGCAGTACTTC,TRBV25-1,few,-,TRBJ2-7
CASSLRQGFGSPLHF,TGTGCCAGCAGTCTTCGACAGGGTTTCGGATCACCCCTCCACTTT,TRBV6-5,-,TRBD1,TRBJ1-6
CASSLAGAGNTIYF,TGTGCCAGCAGCTTGGCAGGGGCCGGAAACACCATATATTTT,TRBV5-4,-,-,TRBJ1-3
CASSLGSGGPYSPLHF,TGTGCCAGCAGCTTGGGGAGTGGGGGGCCGTATTCACCCCTCCACTTT,TRBV7-9,-,-,TRBJ1-6
CASSRGSDRAGNTIYF,TGCGCCAGCAGTCGCGGTTCGGACAGGGCTGGAAACACCATATATTTT,TRBV10-2,few,TRBD1,TRBJ1-3
CSVELTWGNTDTQYF,TGCAGCGTTGAATTAACCTGGGGGAACACAGATACGCAGTATTTT,TRBV29-1,-,-,TRBJ2-3
CASSQYSSGNTIYF,TGCGCCAGCAGCCAATACAGCTCTGGAAACACCATATATTTT,TRBV4-1,-,-,TRBJ1-3
CASREGMVSYNEQFF,TGTGCCAGCAGGGAAGGAATGGTCTCCTACAATGAGCAGTTCTTC,TRBV6-1,-,-,TRBJ2-1
CASSLSRSYGYTF,TGTGCCAGCAGCTTGTCCAGGAGCTATGGCTACACCTTC,TRBV11-2,few,-,TRBJ1-2
CAWSVLVTEAFF,TGTGCCTGGAGTGTACTTGTAACTGAAGCTTTCTTT,TRBV30,-,-,TRBJ1-1
CASSNRVLNTEAFF,TGTGCCAGTAGTAACAGGGTGCTGAACACTGAAGCTTTCTTT,TRBV19,-,-,TRBJ1-1
CASSLEWGFREKLFF,TGCGCCAGCAGCTTGGAATGGGGATTTCGGGAAAAACTGTTTTTT,TRBV5-1,-,-,TRBJ1-4
CASKQNSGFGYTF,TGTGCCAGCAAACAAAACTCGGGGTTTGGCTACACCTTC,TRBV5-4,-,-,TRBJ1-2
CASSSDSTVSPLHF,TGTGCCAGCAGCTCGGACAGTACCGTTTCACCCCTCCACTTT,TRBV11-2,few,-,TRBJ1-6
CASFNRVGAFF,TGTGCCAGTTTTAACAGGGTTGGGGCTTTCTTT,TRBV19,-,-,TRBJ1-1
CASETAGWSNQPQHF,TGTGCCAGCGAAACGGCAGGTTGGAGCAATCAGCCCCAGCATTTT,TRBV19,-,-,TRBJ1-5
CASSLGGTGAIETQYF,TGCGCCAGCAGCTTGGGAGGGACAGGGGCGATAGAGACCCAGTACTTC,TRBV5-1,-,TRBD1,TRBJ2-5
CASSFLAGGQGETQYF,TGTGCCAGCAGCTTCCTAGCGGGGGGGCAGGGAGAGACCCAGTACTTC,TRBV7-9,-,TRBD2,TRBJ2-5
CSVGTGNFYGYTF,TGCAGCGTTGGGACAGGGAATTTCTATGGCTACACCTTC,TRBV29-1,-,TRBD1,TRBJ1-2
CAISERGGDTEAFF,TGTGCCATCAGTGAGAGGGGAGGTGACACTGAAGCTTTCTTT,TRBV10-3,-,-,TRBJ1-1
CAIRLGQGKDTQYF,TGTGCCATCAGGTTGGGACAGGGTAAAGATACGCAGTATTTT,TRBV10-3,-,TRBD1,TRBJ2-3
CASSDSLGARSSPLHF,TGTGCCAGCAGTGATTCCCTGGGGGCACGATCCTCACCCCTCCACTTT,TRBV2,few,-,TRBJ1-6
CASSQFGTSGTASTDTQYF,TGTGCCAGCAGCCAGTTCGGGACTAGCGGGACCGCTAGCACAGATACGCAGTATTTT,TRBV14,-,TRBD2,TRBJ2-3
CAIKSSSGGAEQFF,TGTGCCATCAAGTCATCATCGGGGGGGGCTGAGCAGTTCTTC,TRBV10-3,-,TRBD2,TRBJ2-1